A single sample is the source of the 24 T cell receptor beta chains below, sequenced in a study of blood T cell repertoires in COVID-19. Repertoires were generated with immunoSEQ multiplex PCR, while TCRdb's copy carries only in-frame clones and drops some. Among 300,000 to 350,000 clones listed, around nine tenths were seen once. The sequenced sample was peripheral blood. Every receptor here comes from a woman aged 55-70 years with COVID-19, enrolled during active disease.

J is TRBJ2-5 and V is TRBV9, with TRBD2 matching 8 bases. CDR1 and CDR2 (germline): SGDLS, YYNGEE. J gave up 4 bases and V 2 bases, and 13 bases lay outside the gene matches. The CDR3 sequence is 17 residues long. The CDR3 DNA reads TGTGCCAGCAGCGTTCCGGGAGGGGCGGGGGGTGCAGAGACCCAGTACTTC. Translated, it gives CASSVPGGAGGAETQYF.

CDR3 in amino acids: CASSSGSPLHEQYF. In nucleotides, the CDR3 is TGTGCCAGCTCATCGGGATCTCCGCTCCACGAGCAGTACTTC. The J gene is TRBJ2-7, the V gene TRBV18; a weak D match, TRBD2 (5 bases). Trimming shortened V by 5 bases and J by 5 bases, and 16 bases separated the two germline ends. The CDR3 extends over 14 amino acids. In germline, CDR1 is KGHSH, CDR2 LQKENI.

This chain links TRBV7-3 with TRBJ2-3, with TRBD2 as a possible D gene (5 bases). Germline CDR1 reads SGHTA; CDR2 reads FQGTGA. The germline V and J ends were trimmed by 5 bases and 2 bases, with 11 bases remaining between them. The CDR3 extends over 14 amino acids. The CDR3 DNA is TGTGCCAGCAGCGGCGGGTCTACCACAGATACGCAGTATTTT. Protein product: CASSGGSTTDTQYF.

This chain uses TRBV5-1 with TRBJ1-3, with D hard to call. V lost 0 bases to trimming and J lost 3 bases, with 7 bases between them. Germline CDR1 is SGHRS and CDR2 is YFSETQ. CDR3 length: 14 amino acids. CDR3 sequence reads: CASSLGTDGNTIYF. CDR3 DNA: TGCGCCAGCAGCTTGGGGACTGATGGAAACACCATATATTTT.

The chain has TRBV25-1 and TRBJ1-1; 9 bases are shared with TRBD1. CDR3 size: 14 residues. Germline loops: CDR1 MGHDK, CDR2 SYGVNS. The junction had 5 bases not matched to a gene; V was cut back by 4 bases and J by 5 bases. This CDR3 is CASSGGQGRTEAFF. Here the CDR3 DNA reads TGTGCCAGCAGTGGTGGACAGGGGAGAACTGAAGCTTTCTTT.

The sample holds a few counts of this clone. This chain connects TRBV5-8 to TRBJ1-5, with a weak D call TRBD1 (5 bases). The CDR3 is 15 residues long. Germline V gene sequence: CDR1 SGHTS, CDR2 YDEGEE. V was pared by 0 bases and J by 3 bases, with 10 bases between. The CDR3 DNA follows: TGTGCCAGCAGCTTGGCGGGGGGGATCAATCAGCCCCAGCATTTT. Protein product: CASSLAGGINQPQHF.

V gene TRBV9 combines with J gene TRBJ2-7, with 7 bases aligning to TRBD2. The V gene's germline CDR1 is SGDLS and CDR2 YYNGEE. There are 17 residues in the CDR3. V lost 2 bases and J lost 9; bases outside the gene matches: 20. CDR3 sequence: CASSVGPEPRASGGQYF. The DNA of the CDR3 is TGTGCCAGCAGCGTCGGCCCCGAGCCCCGGGCGTCGGGAGGGCAGTACTTC.

For this clone: Other DNA sequences in this sample translate to the same CDR3. The rearrangement joins TRBV7-3 to TRBJ2-1; D perhaps matches TRBD2 (5 bases). The CDR3 covers 15 residues. Germline loops: CDR1 SGHTA, CDR2 FQGTGA. V lost 5 bases and J lost 0, with 11 bases in between. The CDR3 DNA follows: TGTGCCAGCAGCCCTGGACGGGGCTCCTACAATGAGCAGTTCTTC. It is translated as CASSPGRGSYNEQFF.

The rearrangement uses TRBV15 and TRBJ1-4; D perhaps matches TRBD1 (6 bases). The germline V and J ends were trimmed by 3 bases and 5 bases, with 10 bases remaining between them. The CDR3 runs to 14 residues. From germline, CDR1 is LNHNV and CDR2 YYDKDF (reference sequence). The CDR3 region is CATSSRGQNEKLFF. CDR3 nucleotide sequence: TGTGCCACCAGCAGCAGGGGCCAAAATGAAAAACTGTTTTTT.

CDR3 amino acids: CASSLIFRTGAYGYTF. In nucleotides, the CDR3 is TGTGCCAGCAGTTTGATCTTCCGGACAGGAGCCTATGGCTACACCTTC. The chain combines TRBV28 with TRBJ1-2; 7 positions agree with TRBD1. There are 16 residues in the CDR3. The V gene's germline CDR1 is MDHEN and CDR2 SYDVKM. V shed 3 bases and J 4 bases; nucleotides not matched to a gene: 11.

V and J are TRBV5-1 and TRBJ1-2; 10 bases align to TRBD1. V shed 4 bases, J shed 7 bases, and the junction held 7 bases outside the gene matches. Germline V lookup: CDR1 SGHRS, CDR2 YFSETQ. This CDR3 has 14 residues. This CDR3 reads CASSLRDRGVGYTF. The CDR3 DNA reads as TGCGCCAGCAGCCTCCGGGACAGGGGAGTTGGCTACACCTTC.

The rearrangement uses TRBV19 and TRBJ1-3; no firm D call. Per the germline V gene, CDR1 is LNHDA and CDR2 is SQIVND (reference sequence). This CDR3 spans 15 amino acids. Trimming left V 1 base short and J 8 bases short, with 15 bases between. CDR3 nucleotides: TGTGCCAGTAGTATAGGACCCCAAGAGGGTCACACCATATATTTT. Translating it yields CASSIGPQEGHTIYF.

V gene TRBV5-1 combines with J gene TRBJ2-1, with 11 positions matching TRBD2. Trimming took 0 bases from V and 12 from J; bases not matched to a gene: 11. The CDR3 sequence is 16 residues long. The germline CDR1 and CDR2 sequences are SGHRS and YFSETQ. The CDR3 DNA sequence: TGCGCCAGCAGCTTGGGGCTAGCGGGGGGCCGATTGAGGCAGTTCTTC. It yields the protein CASSLGLAGGRLRQFF.

To note about this clone: This same CDR3 is encoded by further DNA sequences in the sample. The chain couples TRBV7-9 to TRBJ2-7, with a tentative D call TRBD2 (5 bases). There are 12 residues in the CDR3. Germline V lookup: CDR1 SEHNR, CDR2 FQNEAQ (reference sequence). Deletions cut 1 base from V and 6 bases from J, with 7 bases between. The CDR3, as DNA: TGTGCCAGCAGCTTAGGAGGGCGCGAGCAGTACTTC. It translates to CASSLGGREQYF.

The chain links TRBV7-9 to TRBJ2-7, with D uncertain. Germline V gene lookup returns CDR1 SEHNR and CDR2 FQNEAQ (reference sequence). This CDR3 comprises 15 residues. Deletions cut 5 bases from V and 2 bases from J, with 16 bases between. Here the CDR3 DNA reads TGTGCCAGCAGCCCCTGGCGGTACTCAACCTACGAGCAGTACTTC. Protein: CASSPWRYSTYEQYF.

The rearrangement links TRBV18 to TRBJ2-2; TRBD2 matches 9 bases. J was trimmed by 5 bases and V by 3 bases; bases with no gene match: 4. CDR1 and CDR2 from the germline V gene are KGHSH and LQKENI. The CDR3 totals 15 residues. The CDR3 DNA sequence: TGTGCCAGCTCACCCGGGACTAGCAAAACCGGGGAGCTGTTTTTT. Amino acid sequence: CASSPGTSKTGELFF.

The chain is built from TRBV7-3 and TRBJ2-1, with TRBD2 matching over 10 bases. The CDR3 runs 15 residues. Looked up from germline, CDR1 is SGHTA and CDR2 is FQGTGA. V shed 5 bases and J 5 bases; nucleotides not matched to a gene: 6. CDR3 sequence reads: CASSEGTSEDNEQFF. The CDR3 DNA sequence: TGTGCCAGCAGCGAAGGGACTAGCGAAGACAATGAGCAGTTCTTC.

The chain is built from TRBV7-9 and TRBJ1-2, with unresolved D. This CDR3 region has 12 residues. CDR1 and CDR2 from the germline V gene are SEHNR and FQNEAQ (reference sequence). Trimming removed 4 bases at V and 8 bases at J, with 11 bases between. The CDR3 bases are TGTGCCAGCAGCTACCCGGTTCAAGGCTACACCTTC. It translates to CASSYPVQGYTF.

The V gene is TRBV11-2, the J gene TRBJ2-7, with D tentatively TRBD1 (6 bases). V lost 1 base and J lost 5, with 9 bases in between. Germline-derived CDR1 and CDR2 are SGHAT and FQNNGV. The CDR3 runs 13 residues. In nucleotides, the CDR3 is TGTGCCAGCAGCTTAGGGGGGCTCAACGAGCAGTACTTC. This gives the protein CASSLGGLNEQYF.

This chain uses TRBV19 with TRBJ2-1; the match to TRBD1 covers 11 bases. CDR3 length equals 15 residues. Trimming took 8 bases from V and 7 from J; bases not matched to a gene: 10. Germline loops: CDR1 LNHDA, CDR2 SQIVND (reference sequence). For the CDR3, the DNA is TGTGCCAGTGGGGACAGGGGGGAGGCCTGGAATGAGCAGTTCTTC. This codes for CASGDRGEAWNEQFF.

The rearrangement links TRBV2 to TRBJ1-2; the D gene is possibly TRBD1 (5 bases). V was trimmed by 2 bases and J by 4 bases, leaving 11 bases between them. Germline V gives CDR1 SNHLY, CDR2 FYNNEI. The CDR3 is made up of 14 amino acids. The CDR3 DNA reads as TGTGCCAGCAGTGAAATCAGGGAAAGCTATGGCTACACCTTC. This codes for CASSEIRESYGYTF.

CDR3 region: CASSGQEGYTF. The CDR3 coding sequence is TGTGCCAGTAGTGGCCAAGAAGGCTACACCTTC. V usage is TRBV19 and J usage is TRBJ1-2; D unresolved. Germline V CDR1 and CDR2: LNHDA, SQIVND (reference sequence). With 5 bases removed from V and 8 bases from J, the gap between germline ends came to 9 bases. The CDR3 covers 11 residues.

The gene calls are TRBV5-8 and TRBJ1-1; D possibly corresponds to TRBD1 (5 bases). The CDR3 sequence is 14 residues long. The V and J ends lost 2 bases and 0 bases respectively, with 8 bases between them. The germline V gene encodes CDR1 SGHTS and CDR2 YDEGEE. The CDR3 nucleotides read TGTGCCAGCAGCTTTGGGGGGTTGAACACTGAAGCTTTCTTT. Its translation is CASSFGGLNTEAFF.

The V call is TRBV5-5, the J call TRBJ2-5, with 14 bases lining up with TRBD2. The CDR3 has 17 amino acids. Unmatched junction bases numbered 8, after V lost 4 bases and J lost 3 bases. Germline-derived CDR1 and CDR2 are SGHKS and YYEKEE (reference sequence). The CDR3 DNA reads TGTGCCAGCAGCCTCCGGACTAGCGGGGGGAAAAAAGAGACCCAGTACTTC. This sequence encodes CASSLRTSGGKKETQYF. Variable domain in full (rest from reference TRBV5-5 and TRBJ2-5): DAGVTQSPTHLIKTRGQQVTLRCSPISGHKSVSWYQQVLGQGPQFIFQYYEKEERGRGNFPDRFSARQFPNYSSELNVNALLLGDSALYLCASSLRTSGGKKETQYFGPGTRLLVL.